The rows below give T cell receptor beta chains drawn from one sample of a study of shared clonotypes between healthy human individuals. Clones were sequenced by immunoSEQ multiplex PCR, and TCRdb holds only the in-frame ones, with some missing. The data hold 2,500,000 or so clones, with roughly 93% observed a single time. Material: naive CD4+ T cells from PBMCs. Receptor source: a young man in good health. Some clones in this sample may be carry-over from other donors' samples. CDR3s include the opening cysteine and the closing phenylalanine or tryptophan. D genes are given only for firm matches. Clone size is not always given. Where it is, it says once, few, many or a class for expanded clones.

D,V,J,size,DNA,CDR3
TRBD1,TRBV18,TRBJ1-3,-,TGTGCCAGCTCACCACGGAGGACAGGGGGCAGTGAAAACACCATATATTTT,CASSPRRTGGSENTIYF
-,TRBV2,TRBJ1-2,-,TGTGCCAGCAGCGCTAACGACAGACTAAACTATGGCTACACCTTC,CASSANDRLNYGYTF
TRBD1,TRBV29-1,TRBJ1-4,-,TGCAGCGTTGATCGGACAGGGTCGGATGAAAAACTGTTTTTT,CSVDRTGSDEKLFF
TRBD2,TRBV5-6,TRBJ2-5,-,TGTGCCAGCAGCTTGTGGCTAGCGGGAGTCTACCAAGAGACCCAGTACTTC,CASSLWLAGVYQETQYF
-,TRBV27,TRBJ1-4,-,TGTGCCAGCAGTTCTGCCTCGGGCAGGGGAAGAGAAAAACTGTTTTTT,CASSSASGRGREKLFF
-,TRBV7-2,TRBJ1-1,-,TGTGCCAGCAGCTTAGCGCGAAGGGGCAGGACTGAAGCTTTCTTT,CASSLARRGRTEAFF
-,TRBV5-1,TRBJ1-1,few,TGCGCCAGCAGCTTGGCCCTGAACACTGAAGCTTTCTTT,CASSLALNTEAFF
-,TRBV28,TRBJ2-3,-,TGTGCCAGCAGTTTTCCAGGGCCCCCCGCAGATACGCAGTATTTT,CASSFPGPPADTQYF
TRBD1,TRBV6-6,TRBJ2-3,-,TGTGCCAGCGCCGGACAGGGGATAGATACGCAGTATTTT,CASAGQGIDTQYF
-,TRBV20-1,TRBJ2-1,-,TGCAGTGCTAGCACCGACAATGAGCAGTTCTTC,CSASTDNEQFF
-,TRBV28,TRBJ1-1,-,TGTGCCCTAGGTCGTGGCAGTGAAGCTTTCTTT,CALGRGSEAFF
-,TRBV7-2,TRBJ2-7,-,TGTGCCAGCAGCCAAGTCGGAACTAGCTACTACGAGCAGTACTTC,CASSQVGTSYYEQYF
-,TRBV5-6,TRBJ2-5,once,TGTGCCAGCACCCTAGGGCCGAGGAATCAAGAGACCCAGTACTTC,CASTLGPRNQETQYF
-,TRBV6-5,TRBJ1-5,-,TGTGCCAGCAGTTACAGGGGTCATCAGCCCCAGCATTTT,CASSYRGHQPQHF